The rows below give T cell receptor beta chains drawn from one sample of a study of vaccination effects on CD4 cells after COVID-19. The assay was immunoSEQ multiplex PCR, and TCRdb's table has in-frame clones only and misses some. The sample shows 30,000 to 35,000 clones, approximately 61% of them seen only once. Antigens for these TCRs are unknown. The sequencing here drew on CD4+ T cells from PBMCs cultured with HCoV-229E spike peptides, taken before COVID-19 vaccination. The source is a human donor who received a COVID-19 vaccine. The conserved cysteine and the conserved F or W are not part of the CDR3 here. Expanded clones are given a class, and other clones once, few, many or no size at all.

size: -; J: TRBJ2-7; V: TRBV5-1; CDR3: ASSPAVTSYEQY
size: -; J: TRBJ1-1; V: TRBV5-1; CDR3: ASSPSGNTEAF
size: few; J: TRBJ2-7; V: TRBV28; CDR3: ASSTQGNEQY
size: few; J: TRBJ2-1; V: TRBV4-1; CDR3: ASSQASRGYNEQF
size: -; J: TRBJ2-7; V: TRBV5-1; CDR3: ASSLGQARTSYEQY
size: -; J: TRBJ1-2; V: TRBV7-2; CDR3: ASSLGPGAGNYGYT
size: -; J: TRBJ2-6; V: TRBV15; CDR3: ATSDRGKSGANVLT
size: -; J: TRBJ2-5; V: TRBV30; CDR3: AWAGLAGVGETQY
size: -; J: TRBJ2-7; V: TRBV4-3; CDR3: ASSQDMTSGGKY
size: -; J: TRBJ1-2; V: TRBV6-5; CDR3: ASSRTGGYGYT
size: -; J: TRBJ2-7; V: TRBV5-5; CDR3: ASSQVGFSGRAADEQY
size: -; J: TRBJ2-5; V: TRBV29-1; CDR3: SARSGLAVQETQY
size: few; J: TRBJ1-1; V: TRBV18; CDR3: ASSRDRNTEAF
size: few; J: TRBJ1-5; V: TRBV6-1; CDR3: ASSAPHRKGPYSNQPQH
size: -; J: TRBJ2-4; V: TRBV5-1; CDR3: ASSLAGSNIQY
size: -; J: TRBJ1-2; V: TRBV10-3; CDR3: AISESPLEGYT
size: -; J: TRBJ2-7; V: TRBV5-1; CDR3: ASSSHPTSGGFYEQY
size: -; J: TRBJ1-2; V: TRBV6-2/TRBV6-3; CDR3: ASSSPPSYGYT
size: once; J: TRBJ2-1; V: TRBV24-1; CDR3: ATSGGSGLYNEQF
size: once; J: TRBJ2-4; V: TRBV21-1; CDR3: ASSKVQGLAKNIQY
size: -; J: TRBJ2-2; V: TRBV28; CDR3: ASSAAAIGELF
size: few; J: TRBJ1-5; V: TRBV19; CDR3: ASSILTRGAGDNQPQH
size: -; J: TRBJ1-6; V: TRBV5-1; CDR3: ASSRSAGGDSPLH
size: -; J: TRBJ2-5; V: TRBV19; CDR3: ASSIVSQETQY
size: -; J: TRBJ2-7; V: TRBV19; CDR3: ASSTGDEQY
size: few; J: TRBJ1-5; V: TRBV11-2; CDR3: ASSLAPGGGNQPQH
size: -; J: TRBJ1-2; V: TRBV9; CDR3: ASRPSTGGAFGYT
size: -; J: TRBJ2-2; V: TRBV3-1/TRBV3-2; CDR3: ASSPSTTGALF
size: -; J: TRBJ1-1; V: TRBV7-9; CDR3: ASSLSFSEPEAF
size: -; J: TRBJ2-7; V: TRBV30; CDR3: AWSPIPGTPYEQY
size: few; J: TRBJ1-5; V: TRBV28; CDR3: ASSPWGSNQPQH
size: -; J: TRBJ2-2; V: TRBV2; CDR3: ASRTTRGYTGELF
size: -; J: TRBJ1-5; V: TRBV19; CDR3: ASSNWGNNQPQH
size: -; J: TRBJ2-2; V: TRBV19; CDR3: ASSPVGIVPNTGELF
size: -; J: TRBJ1-1; V: TRBV19; CDR3: ASSIRQGANTEAF
size: -; J: TRBJ2-7; V: TRBV19; CDR3: ASSKDTPTYEQY
size: -; J: TRBJ1-3; V: TRBV5-6; CDR3: ASSLQGANTIY
size: -; J: TRBJ2-5; V: TRBV6-5; CDR3: ASSPAGETQY
size: -; J: TRBJ2-3; V: TRBV29-1; CDR3: SVGDRPSTDTQY
size: -; J: TRBJ2-3; V: TRBV15; CDR3: ATSRALHPTDTQY
size: -; J: TRBJ2-1; V: TRBV27; CDR3: ASGRGYNEQF
size: -; J: TRBJ2-2; V: TRBV5-6; CDR3: ASTERGAPKTGELF
size: once; J: TRBJ2-3; V: TRBV29-1; CDR3: SVAMRVRADTQY
size: -; J: TRBJ2-2; V: TRBV19; CDR3: ASSIGWRGRKNTGELF
size: few; J: TRBJ2-7; V: TRBV14; CDR3: ASSQDRALAEEQY
size: -; J: TRBJ2-2; V: TRBV28; CDR3: ASTQPTNTGELF
size: -; J: TRBJ2-4; V: TRBV10-3; CDR3: AIGEGAIQY
size: few; J: TRBJ2-2; V: TRBV15; CDR3: ATSREGGRRTGELF
size: few; J: TRBJ1-1; V: TRBV10-2; CDR3: ASMGQSNTEAF
size: -; J: TRBJ2-1; V: TRBV6-5; CDR3: ASRRTTSGNEQF
size: -; J: TRBJ2-7; V: TRBV7-2; CDR3: ASSLAGTSYEQY
size: -; J: TRBJ2-3; V: TRBV9; CDR3: ASSVGVGTDTQY
size: -; J: TRBJ2-7; V: TRBV7-2; CDR3: ASSPLGAGGPYEQY
size: few; J: TRBJ2-1; V: TRBV7-9; CDR3: ASSSLAGGIYEQF
size: -; J: TRBJ1-2; V: TRBV4-3; CDR3: ASSQGTGSLGYT